This record concerns one TCR beta chain sequence. Its antigen is unknown. The data stem from a study of STAT5B mutations in CD4+ large granular lymphocyte leukemia. This table comes from immunoSEQ multiplex PCR, and its TCRdb copy is limited to in-frame clones, with some not included. This sample has more than 45,000 clones, with roughly 70% found just once. Findings and limits, study-wide: Compared with healthy controls (2/35), patient top clones favored TRBV06 (8/27).

The CDR3 contains 13 residues. In germline, CDR1 is GTSNPN, CDR2 SVGIG (reference sequence). V lost 1 base and J lost 7; bases outside the gene matches: 5. The chain is built from TRBV30 and TRBJ2-7; TRBD1 agrees at 9 bases. This TCR came from a human donor in good health. The source material was CD4+ T cells from blood buffy coats. CDR3 nucleotide sequence: TGTGCCTGGAGTGCCGACAGGGGGGGGGAGCAGTACGTC. The encoded protein is CAWSADRGGEQYV.